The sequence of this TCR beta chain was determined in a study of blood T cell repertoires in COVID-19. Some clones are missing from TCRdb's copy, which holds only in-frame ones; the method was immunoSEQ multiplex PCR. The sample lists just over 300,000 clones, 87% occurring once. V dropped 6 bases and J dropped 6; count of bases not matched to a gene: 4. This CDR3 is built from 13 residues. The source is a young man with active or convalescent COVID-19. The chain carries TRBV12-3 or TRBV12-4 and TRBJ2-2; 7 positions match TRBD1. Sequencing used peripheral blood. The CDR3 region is CASRRQGAGELFF. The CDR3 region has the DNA TGTGCCAGCAGACGACAGGGTGCCGGGGAGCTGTTTTTT.